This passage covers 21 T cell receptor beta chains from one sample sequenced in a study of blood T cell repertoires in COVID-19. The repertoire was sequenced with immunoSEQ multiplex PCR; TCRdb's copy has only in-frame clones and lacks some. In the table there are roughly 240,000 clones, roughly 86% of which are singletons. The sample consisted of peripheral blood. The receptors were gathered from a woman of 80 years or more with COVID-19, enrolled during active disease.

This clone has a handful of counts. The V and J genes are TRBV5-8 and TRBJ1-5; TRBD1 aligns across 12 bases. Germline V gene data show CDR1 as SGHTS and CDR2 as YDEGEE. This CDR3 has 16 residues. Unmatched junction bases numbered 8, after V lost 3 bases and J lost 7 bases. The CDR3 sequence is CASSSPGQGAWQPQHF. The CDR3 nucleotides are TGTGCCAGCAGCTCTCCGGGACAGGGGGCTTGGCAGCCCCAGCATTTT.

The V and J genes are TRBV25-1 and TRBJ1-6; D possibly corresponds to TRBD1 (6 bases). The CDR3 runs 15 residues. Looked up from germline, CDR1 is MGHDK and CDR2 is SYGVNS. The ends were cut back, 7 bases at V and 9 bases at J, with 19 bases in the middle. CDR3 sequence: CASTKSTGYGSPLHF. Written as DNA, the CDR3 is TGTGCCAGCACCAAATCTACAGGGTATGGTTCACCCCTCCACTTT.

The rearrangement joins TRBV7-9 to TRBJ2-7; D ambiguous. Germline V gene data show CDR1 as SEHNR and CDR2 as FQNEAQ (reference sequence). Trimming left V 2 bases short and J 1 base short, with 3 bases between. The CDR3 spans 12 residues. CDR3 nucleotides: TGTGCCAGCAGCTTACAGTCCTACGAGCAGTACTTC. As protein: CASSLQSYEQYF.

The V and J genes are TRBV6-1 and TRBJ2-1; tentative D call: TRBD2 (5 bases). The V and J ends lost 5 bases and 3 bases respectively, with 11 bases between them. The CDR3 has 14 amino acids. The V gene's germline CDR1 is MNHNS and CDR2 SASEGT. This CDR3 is CASSLDGNYNEQFF. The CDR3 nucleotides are TGTGCCAGCAGTCTCGACGGGAACTACAATGAGCAGTTCTTC.

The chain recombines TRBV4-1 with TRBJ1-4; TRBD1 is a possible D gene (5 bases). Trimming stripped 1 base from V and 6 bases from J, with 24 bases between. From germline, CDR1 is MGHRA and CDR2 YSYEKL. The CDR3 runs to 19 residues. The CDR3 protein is CASSQVGRGRAGRHEKLFF. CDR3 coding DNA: TGCGCCAGCAGCCAAGTAGGTAGGGGCCGAGCAGGTCGTCATGAAAAACTGTTTTTT.

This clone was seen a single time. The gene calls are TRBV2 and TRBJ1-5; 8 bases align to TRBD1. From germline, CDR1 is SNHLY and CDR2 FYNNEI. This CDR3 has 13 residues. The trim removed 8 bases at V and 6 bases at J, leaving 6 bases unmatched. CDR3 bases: TGTGCCAGCCGGACAGGGACCCTTCAGCCCCAGCATTTT. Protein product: CASRTGTLQPQHF.

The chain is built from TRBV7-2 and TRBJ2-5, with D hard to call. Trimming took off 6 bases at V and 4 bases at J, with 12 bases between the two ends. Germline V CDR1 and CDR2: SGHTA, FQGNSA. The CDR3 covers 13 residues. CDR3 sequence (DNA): TGTGCCAGCAGGTCCACTTCGGGAGAGACCCAGTACTTC. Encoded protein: CASRSTSGETQYF.

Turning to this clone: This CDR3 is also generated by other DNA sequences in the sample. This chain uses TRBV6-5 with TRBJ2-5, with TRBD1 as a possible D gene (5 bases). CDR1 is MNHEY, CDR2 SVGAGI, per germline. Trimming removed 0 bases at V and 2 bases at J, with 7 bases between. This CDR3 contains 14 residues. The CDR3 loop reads CASSYSPGQETQYF. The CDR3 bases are TGTGCCAGCAGTTACTCGCCAGGGCAAGAGACCCAGTACTTC.

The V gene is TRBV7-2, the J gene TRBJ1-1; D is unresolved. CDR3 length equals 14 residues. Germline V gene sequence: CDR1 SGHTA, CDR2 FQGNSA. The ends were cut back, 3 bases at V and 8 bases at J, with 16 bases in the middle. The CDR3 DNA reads TGTGCCAGCAGCTTGAATATGGGCATAACAGAAGCTTTCTTT. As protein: CASSLNMGITEAFF.

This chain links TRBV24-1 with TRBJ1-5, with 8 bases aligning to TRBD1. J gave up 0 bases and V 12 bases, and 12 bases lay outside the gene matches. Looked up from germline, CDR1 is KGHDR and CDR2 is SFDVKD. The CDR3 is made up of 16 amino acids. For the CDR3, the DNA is TGTGCCGCCGACAGGGGATTTGCCCATAGCAATCAGCCCCAGCATTTT. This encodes CAADRGFAHSNQPQHF.

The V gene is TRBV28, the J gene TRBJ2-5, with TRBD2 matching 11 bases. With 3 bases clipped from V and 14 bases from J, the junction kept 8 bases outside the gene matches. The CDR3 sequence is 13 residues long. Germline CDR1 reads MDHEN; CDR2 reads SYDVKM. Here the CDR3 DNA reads TGTGCCAGCAGTTTTAGCGGGGGGGCGGGTGGATACTTC. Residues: CASSFSGGAGGYF.

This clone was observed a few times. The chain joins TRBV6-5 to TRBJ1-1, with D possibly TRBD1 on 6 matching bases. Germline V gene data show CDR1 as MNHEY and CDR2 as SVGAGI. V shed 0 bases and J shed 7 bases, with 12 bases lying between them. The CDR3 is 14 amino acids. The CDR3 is CASSYSHRVDEAFF. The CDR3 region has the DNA TGTGCCAGCAGTTACTCACACAGGGTAGATGAAGCTTTCTTT.

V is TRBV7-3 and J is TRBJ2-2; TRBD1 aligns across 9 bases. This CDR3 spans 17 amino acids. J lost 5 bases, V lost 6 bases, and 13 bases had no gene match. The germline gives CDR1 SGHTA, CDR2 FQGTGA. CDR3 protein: CASSPPGQGFRTGELFF. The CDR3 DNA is TGTGCCAGCAGTCCACCGGGACAGGGCTTTCGTACCGGGGAGCTGTTTTTT.

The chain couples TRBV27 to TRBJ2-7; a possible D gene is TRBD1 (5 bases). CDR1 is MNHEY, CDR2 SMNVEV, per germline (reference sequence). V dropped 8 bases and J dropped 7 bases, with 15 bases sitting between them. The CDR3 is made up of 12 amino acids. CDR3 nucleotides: TGTGCCAGCTCGACAGTCCTCGGTGAGCAGTACGTC. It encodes CASSTVLGEQYV.

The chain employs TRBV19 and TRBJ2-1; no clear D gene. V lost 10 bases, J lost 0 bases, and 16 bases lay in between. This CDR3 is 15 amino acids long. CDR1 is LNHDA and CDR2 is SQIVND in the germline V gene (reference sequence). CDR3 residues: CATSPGFSSYNEQFF. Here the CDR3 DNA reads TGTGCCACCAGTCCCGGGTTTAGCTCCTACAATGAGCAGTTCTTC.

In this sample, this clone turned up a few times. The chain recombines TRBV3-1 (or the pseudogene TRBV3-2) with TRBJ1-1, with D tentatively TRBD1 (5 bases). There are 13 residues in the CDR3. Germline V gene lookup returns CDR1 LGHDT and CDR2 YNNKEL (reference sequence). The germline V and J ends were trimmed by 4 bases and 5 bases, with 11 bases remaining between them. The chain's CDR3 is CASSLDILTEAFF. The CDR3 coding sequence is TGTGCCAGCAGCCTGGACATATTGACTGAAGCTTTCTTT.

The CDR3 protein is CASSQNSVLGQISSGNTIYF. CDR3 nucleotides: TGTGCCAGCAGCCAAAATTCCGTTTTGGGCCAGATTTCTTCTGGAAACACCATATATTTT. The gene calls are TRBV4-2 and TRBJ1-3; D remains unclear. The germline V and J ends were trimmed by 2 bases and 1 base, with 24 bases remaining between them. Germline V gene data show CDR1 as LGHNA and CDR2 as YNFKEQ. The CDR3 is 20 residues long.

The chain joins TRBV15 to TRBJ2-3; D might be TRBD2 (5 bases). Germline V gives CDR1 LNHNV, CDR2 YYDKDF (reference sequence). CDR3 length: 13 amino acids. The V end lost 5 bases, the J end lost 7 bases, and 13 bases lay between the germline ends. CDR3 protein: CATSRISVNTQYF. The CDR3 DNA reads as TGTGCCACCAGCCGAATTAGCGTCAATACGCAGTATTTT.

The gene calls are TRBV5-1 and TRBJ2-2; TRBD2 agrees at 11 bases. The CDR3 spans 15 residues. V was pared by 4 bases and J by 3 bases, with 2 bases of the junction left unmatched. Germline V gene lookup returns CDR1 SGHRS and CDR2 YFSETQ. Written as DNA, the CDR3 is TGCGCCAGCAGCCCGACTAGCGGGGACACCGGGGAGCTGTTTTTT. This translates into CASSPTSGDTGELFF.

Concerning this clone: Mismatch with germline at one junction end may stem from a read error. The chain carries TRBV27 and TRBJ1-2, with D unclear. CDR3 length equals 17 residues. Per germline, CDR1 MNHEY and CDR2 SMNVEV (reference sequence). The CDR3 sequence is CVSRRPGGEGKVGGYTF. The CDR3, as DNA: TGTGTCAGCAGACGCCCCGGAGGTGAGGGTAAGGTCGGGGGCTACACCTTC.

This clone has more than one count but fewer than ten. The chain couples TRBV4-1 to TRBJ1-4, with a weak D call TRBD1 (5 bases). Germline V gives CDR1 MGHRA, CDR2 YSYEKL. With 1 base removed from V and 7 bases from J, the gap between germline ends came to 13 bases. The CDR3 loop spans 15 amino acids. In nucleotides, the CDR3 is TGCGCCAGCAGCCAAGCCTCAGGGTTAAGTGAAAAACTGTTTTTT. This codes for CASSQASGLSEKLFF.